Shown below are 28 T cell receptor beta chains from a single sample sequenced in a study of blood T cells in healthy people across ages. The authors ran a second PCR of about 7 to 11 cycles using a sample-barcoded 5' primer and a J-beta primer mix. From the 5' RACE reads, TCRdb called clonotypes with MiXCR, one entry per CDR3 protein. In the table there are over 500,000 distinct CDR3 sequences, about 27% of which are singletons. These data were also reused for a study on T cells of mothers and their children.

Sequencing used blood. These receptor sequences come from a boy between 2 and 15 years old in good health.

This clonotype appeared many times. This chain connects TRBV5-1 to TRBJ1-4; 9 bases are shared with TRBD1. Trimming removed 0 bases from V and 6 bases from J; junction bases left unmatched: 3. This CDR3 comprises 15 residues. Looked up from germline, CDR1 is SGHRS and CDR2 is YFSETQ. CDR3 region: CASSLGDREDEKLFF. The CDR3 DNA reads TGCGCCAGCAGCTTGGGGGACAGGGAAGATGAAAAACTGTTTTTT.

CDR3 DNA sequence: TGTGCCAGCAGACTTCTCACGAAAGGGGCGGGGGAGACCCAGTACTTC. It encodes CASRLLTKGAGETQYF. The rearrangement links TRBV12-3 or TRBV12-4 to TRBJ2-5; possibly TRBD2 for D (6 bases). This CDR3 comprises 16 residues. Deletions cut 6 bases from V and 5 bases from J, with 22 bases between.

This clonotype occurred a few times. CDR3 nucleotide sequence: TGTGCCAGCAGCCCTCCAGGGATTATTTGGACTGAAGCTTTCTTT. This sequence encodes CASSPPGIIWTEAFF. This rearrangement joins TRBV3-1 to TRBJ1-1, with D perhaps TRBD1 (5 bases). The CDR3 sequence is 15 residues long. Germline V lookup: CDR1 LGHDT, CDR2 YNNKEL (reference sequence). With 4 bases removed from V and 5 bases from J, the gap between germline ends came to 17 bases.

The chain links TRBV11-2 to TRBJ2-5; 7 positions agree with TRBD1. This CDR3 has 15 residues. Trimming took 0 bases from V and 2 from J; bases not matched to a gene: 3. CDR1 SGHAT and CDR2 FQNNGV come from the germline V gene. The CDR3 protein is CASSLEGTVQETQYF. CDR3 sequence (DNA): TGTGCCAGCAGCTTAGAAGGGACAGTGCAAGAGACCCAGTACTTC.

The rearrangement uses TRBV3-1 and TRBJ1-2; D is perhaps TRBD1 (5 bases). The germline V and J ends were trimmed by 2 bases and 7 bases, with 14 bases remaining between them. CDR3 size: 14 residues. Germline loops: CDR1 LGHDT, CDR2 YNNKEL (reference sequence). The CDR3 protein is CASSQRGDSAGYTF. The DNA of the CDR3 is TGTGCCAGCAGCCAAAGAGGGGATTCGGCTGGCTACACCTTC.

This clonotype was seen only a few times. This chain uses TRBV6-6 with TRBJ1-3, with unresolved D. Germline-derived CDR1 and CDR2 are MNHNY and SVGAGI (reference sequence). The germline V and J ends were trimmed by 4 bases and 0 bases, with 10 bases remaining between them. The CDR3 covers 15 residues. CDR3 loop: CASSFDRASGNTIYF. CDR3 DNA: TGTGCCAGCAGTTTCGACCGGGCCTCTGGAAACACCATATATTTT.

This rearrangement joins TRBV9 to TRBJ2-4; the match to TRBD2 covers 10 bases. Germline loops: CDR1 SGDLS, CDR2 YYNGEE. CDR3 length equals 18 residues. V lost 0 bases to trimming and J lost 0 bases; unmatched junction nucleotides: 6. The CDR3, as DNA: TGTGCCAGCAGCGTAGATCCTAGCGGGGGCCTAGCCAAAAACATTCAGTACTTC. Its translation is CASSVDPSGGLAKNIQYF.

This clonotype has a handful of counts. V is TRBV25-1 and J is TRBJ2-2; D is possibly TRBD1 (6 bases). Germline V gene data show CDR1 as MGHDK and CDR2 as SYGVNS. CDR3 length equals 15 residues. Trimming took 8 bases from V and 6 from J, leaving 19 bases between them. CDR3 bases: TGTGCCAGCGCCGAGGGGGAAGGGGACGCCGGGGAGCTGTTTTTT. Translated, it gives CASAEGEGDAGELFF.

This clonotype showed up just a few times. The rearrangement joins TRBV11-2 to TRBJ2-7, with unresolved D. CDR1 and CDR2 from the germline V gene are SGHAT and FQNNGV. The CDR3 has 12 amino acids. The V gene lost 4 bases and the J gene lost 5 bases, with 9 bases spanning the gap. In nucleotides, the CDR3 is TGTGCCAGCAGCTCGAGGATCCACGAGCAGTACTTC. Encoded protein: CASSSRIHEQYF.

The rearrangement joins TRBV5-1 to TRBJ1-1; perhaps TRBD1 as D (6 bases). The CDR3 loop spans 14 amino acids. The ends were cut back, 3 bases at V and 4 bases at J, with 13 bases in the middle. Germline CDR1 SGHRS, CDR2 YFSETQ. CDR3 DNA sequence: TGCGCCAGCAGCTGGAGGGGGGAGAGCACTGAAGCTTTCTTT. This encodes CASSWRGESTEAFF.

The gene calls are TRBV6-5 and TRBJ2-5; D is uncertain. Trimming left V 4 bases short and J 0 bases short, with 15 bases between. Germline CDR1 and CDR2: MNHEY and SVGAGI. This CDR3 spans 16 amino acids. Here the CDR3 DNA reads TGTGCCAGCAGTTTGGGTTCTTGGCGGTACCAAGAGACCCAGTACTTC. Translation gives CASSLGSWRYQETQYF.

This clonotype has only a few counts. J is TRBJ1-4 and V is TRBV20-1; 7 nucleotides line up with TRBD1. The germline V gene has CDR1 DFQATT and CDR2 SNEGSKA (reference sequence). After removal of 5 bases from V and 6 bases from J, the junction contained 6 bases not matched to a gene. CDR3 length: 13 residues. The CDR3, as DNA: TGCAGTGCTGATACAGGGGTCGATGAAAAACTGTTTTTT. Its protein is CSADTGVDEKLFF.

The rearrangement joins TRBV7-2 to TRBJ2-3; perhaps TRBD2 as D (6 bases). CDR1 is SGHTA, CDR2 FQGNSA, per germline. Trimming removed 10 bases at V and 2 bases at J, with 19 bases between. The CDR3 has 15 residues. Here the CDR3 DNA reads TGTGCCACCCGATCTAGCTGGAGGGACACAGATACGCAGTATTTT. Its translation: CATRSSWRDTDTQYF.

A few counts support this clonotype. The chain joins TRBV6-5 to TRBJ2-2, with unresolved D. The CDR3 loop spans 15 amino acids. Trimming removed 1 base from V and 6 bases from J, with 12 bases in between. Germline V gives CDR1 MNHEY, CDR2 SVGAGI. This CDR3 is CASSYFGPSSGELFF. DNA of the CDR3: TGTGCCAGCAGTTACTTCGGCCCCTCCTCCGGGGAGCTGTTTTTT.

The chain has TRBV11-2 and TRBJ2-5, with TRBD1 identical over 8 bases. This CDR3 has 15 amino acids. V gave up 1 base and J gave up 5 bases; unmatched junction bases: 6. Germline V lookup: CDR1 SGHAT, CDR2 FQNNGV. Written as DNA, the CDR3 is TGTGCCAGCAGCTTAGGGACAGGGTCTTACGAGACCCAGTACTTC. Protein product: CASSLGTGSYETQYF. The full variable domain, its missing parts supplied by reference TRBV11-2 and TRBJ2-5, is EAGVAQSPRYKIIEKRQSVAFWCNPISGHATLYWYQQILGQGPKLLIQFQNNGVVDDSQLPKDRFSAERLKGVDSTLKIQPAKLEDSAVYLCASSLGTGSYETQYFGPGTRLLVL.

The chain links TRBV28 to TRBJ2-4; 12 bases agree with TRBD2. The V gene's germline CDR1 is MDHEN and CDR2 SYDVKM. The CDR3 runs 15 residues. Trimming removed 4 bases from V and 4 bases from J; junction bases left unmatched: 2. The CDR3 DNA is TGTGCCAGCAGTTCGACTAGCGGGAGTAAAAACATTCAGTACTTC. This encodes CASSSTSGSKNIQYF.

V gene TRBV5-6 combines with J gene TRBJ2-5; D may correspond to TRBD1 or TRBD2 (5 bases each). V shed 6 bases and J shed 1 base, with 13 bases lying between them. The CDR3 totals 14 residues. Germline CDR1 reads SGHDT; CDR2 reads YYEEEE. CDR3 sequence: CASNPPGSQETQYF. CDR3 nucleotides: TGTGCCAGCAATCCGCCAGGGAGCCAAGAGACCCAGTACTTC. Combining the CDR3 with reference TRBV5-6 and TRBJ2-5 gives the whole variable domain DAGVTQSPTHLIKTRGQQVTLRCSPKSGHDTVSWYQQALGQGPQFIFQYYEEEERQRGNFPDRFSGHQFPNYSSELNVNALLLGDSALYLCASNPPGSQETQYFGPGTRLLVL.

V is TRBV12-3 or TRBV12-4 and J is TRBJ2-3; D gene uncertain. The CDR3 extends over 14 amino acids. The V end was cut by 7 bases, the J end by 6 bases, with 17 bases between. CDR3 amino acids: CASKPRSGVDTQYF. In nucleotides, the CDR3 is TGTGCCAGCAAACCGCGATCTGGGGTGGATACGCAGTATTTT.

Only a few counts were recorded for this clonotype. The V gene is TRBV29-1, the J gene TRBJ2-5; maybe TRBD2 (6 bases). V dropped 8 bases and J dropped 5 bases, with 18 bases sitting between them. This CDR3 is built from 13 residues. Per germline, CDR1 SQVTM and CDR2 ANQGSEA. The CDR3 is CSTTGGFLETQYF. CDR3 DNA sequence: TGCAGCACAACAGGAGGGTTTTTGGAGACCCAGTACTTC. The full variable domain, rest sourced from reference TRBV29-1 and TRBJ2-5, is SAVISQKPSRDICQRGTSLTIQCQVDSQVTMMFWYRQQPGQSLTLIATANQGSEATYESGFVIDKFPISRPNLTFSTLTVSNMSPEDSSIYLCSTTGGFLETQYFGPGTRLLVL.

This clonotype was detected only a few times. The rearrangement uses TRBV12-5 and TRBJ2-1, with 8 bases matching TRBD1. The DNA end is more similar to TRBJ2-7, so the J call may be wrong. The length of the CDR3 is 16 residues. CDR1 and CDR2 (germline): LGHNT, FRNRAP. The CDR3 nucleotides are TGTGCTAGTGGTTTCCTTCTAGGACAGGGTTCAGACGAGCAGTACTTC. This gives the protein CASGFLLGQGSDEQYF.

The J gene is TRBJ2-5, the V gene TRBV20-1; 13 bases align to TRBD2. Germline CDR1 DFQATT, CDR2 SNEGSKA (reference sequence). V dropped 6 bases and J dropped 0; count of bases not matched to a gene: 4. The CDR3 sequence is 15 residues long. DNA of the CDR3: TGCAGTGCGGGGACTAGCGGGGTCTACCAAGAGACCCAGTACTTC. Translation: CSAGTSGVYQETQYF.

This clonotype was observed many times. The V call is TRBV27, the J call TRBJ2-1; 9 nucleotides match TRBD2. The DNA end is a closer match to TRBJ2-7, so the J assignment may be wrong. Per germline, CDR1 MNHEY and CDR2 SMNVEV (reference sequence). This CDR3 is 13 amino acids long. CDR3 sequence reads: CASSTAGGLEQYF. The CDR3 DNA sequence: TGTGCCAGCAGTACAGCGGGAGGACTCGAGCAGTACTTC.

V usage is TRBV2 and J usage is TRBJ1-1; D ambiguous. The V and J ends lost 6 bases and 1 base respectively, with 9 bases between them. The CDR3 is 13 residues long. Looked up from germline, CDR1 is SNHLY and CDR2 is FYNNEI. The chain's CDR3 is CASRAQPNTEAFF. DNA for the CDR3: TGTGCCAGCAGAGCACAGCCGAACACTGAAGCTTTCTTT.

This clonotype was observed at least ten times. In DNA, the CDR3 is TGCGCCAGCAGCCAAGGATATGAGCAGTTCTTC. As protein: CASSQGYEQFF. The chain combines TRBV4-3 with TRBJ2-1; D gene unclear. The germline CDR1 and CDR2 sequences are LGHNA and YSLEER. V lost 1 base, J lost 8 bases, and 3 bases lay in between. This CDR3 is built from 11 residues.

This clonotype came up a few times. The J gene is TRBJ2-5, the V gene TRBV12-3 or TRBV12-4, with 8 bases aligning to TRBD1. With V trimmed by 5 bases and J by 5 bases, 10 bases remained unmatched. This CDR3 is built from 15 residues. The CDR3 is CASSPSRTGLETQYF. CDR3 bases: TGTGCCAGCAGTCCTAGTAGGACAGGGTTGGAGACCCAGTACTTC.

The chain recombines TRBV20-1 with TRBJ2-3, with TRBD1 identical over 9 bases. Per germline, CDR1 DFQATT and CDR2 SNEGSKA (reference sequence). With 5 bases clipped from V and 0 bases from J, the junction kept 15 bases outside the gene matches. CDR3 length: 18 amino acids. CDR3 residues: CSAYTSGTGRVSTDTQYF. The CDR3 bases are TGCAGTGCTTATACCTCCGGGACAGGGCGGGTTAGCACAGATACGCAGTATTTT.

The chain carries TRBV7-9 and TRBJ2-2; no clear D. V lost 1 base and J 6 bases, leaving 6 bases between the germline ends. CDR1 is SEHNR, CDR2 FQNEAQ, per germline (reference sequence). CDR3 length equals 13 residues. CDR3 coding DNA: TGTGCCAGCAGCTTAGTGGCGGCCGGGGAGCTGTTTTTT. It yields the protein CASSLVAAGELFF.

To note about this clonotype: One end of the junction varies from germline; a read error may be responsible. CDR3: CGAASGVRDEQFF. For the CDR3, the DNA is TGCGGTGCTGCCTCGGGAGTTCGGGATGAGCAGTTCTTC. This rearrangement joins TRBV20-1 to TRBJ2-1, with D perhaps TRBD2 (6 bases). The germline gives CDR1 DFQATT, CDR2 SNEGSKA (reference sequence). The CDR3 is made up of 13 amino acids.